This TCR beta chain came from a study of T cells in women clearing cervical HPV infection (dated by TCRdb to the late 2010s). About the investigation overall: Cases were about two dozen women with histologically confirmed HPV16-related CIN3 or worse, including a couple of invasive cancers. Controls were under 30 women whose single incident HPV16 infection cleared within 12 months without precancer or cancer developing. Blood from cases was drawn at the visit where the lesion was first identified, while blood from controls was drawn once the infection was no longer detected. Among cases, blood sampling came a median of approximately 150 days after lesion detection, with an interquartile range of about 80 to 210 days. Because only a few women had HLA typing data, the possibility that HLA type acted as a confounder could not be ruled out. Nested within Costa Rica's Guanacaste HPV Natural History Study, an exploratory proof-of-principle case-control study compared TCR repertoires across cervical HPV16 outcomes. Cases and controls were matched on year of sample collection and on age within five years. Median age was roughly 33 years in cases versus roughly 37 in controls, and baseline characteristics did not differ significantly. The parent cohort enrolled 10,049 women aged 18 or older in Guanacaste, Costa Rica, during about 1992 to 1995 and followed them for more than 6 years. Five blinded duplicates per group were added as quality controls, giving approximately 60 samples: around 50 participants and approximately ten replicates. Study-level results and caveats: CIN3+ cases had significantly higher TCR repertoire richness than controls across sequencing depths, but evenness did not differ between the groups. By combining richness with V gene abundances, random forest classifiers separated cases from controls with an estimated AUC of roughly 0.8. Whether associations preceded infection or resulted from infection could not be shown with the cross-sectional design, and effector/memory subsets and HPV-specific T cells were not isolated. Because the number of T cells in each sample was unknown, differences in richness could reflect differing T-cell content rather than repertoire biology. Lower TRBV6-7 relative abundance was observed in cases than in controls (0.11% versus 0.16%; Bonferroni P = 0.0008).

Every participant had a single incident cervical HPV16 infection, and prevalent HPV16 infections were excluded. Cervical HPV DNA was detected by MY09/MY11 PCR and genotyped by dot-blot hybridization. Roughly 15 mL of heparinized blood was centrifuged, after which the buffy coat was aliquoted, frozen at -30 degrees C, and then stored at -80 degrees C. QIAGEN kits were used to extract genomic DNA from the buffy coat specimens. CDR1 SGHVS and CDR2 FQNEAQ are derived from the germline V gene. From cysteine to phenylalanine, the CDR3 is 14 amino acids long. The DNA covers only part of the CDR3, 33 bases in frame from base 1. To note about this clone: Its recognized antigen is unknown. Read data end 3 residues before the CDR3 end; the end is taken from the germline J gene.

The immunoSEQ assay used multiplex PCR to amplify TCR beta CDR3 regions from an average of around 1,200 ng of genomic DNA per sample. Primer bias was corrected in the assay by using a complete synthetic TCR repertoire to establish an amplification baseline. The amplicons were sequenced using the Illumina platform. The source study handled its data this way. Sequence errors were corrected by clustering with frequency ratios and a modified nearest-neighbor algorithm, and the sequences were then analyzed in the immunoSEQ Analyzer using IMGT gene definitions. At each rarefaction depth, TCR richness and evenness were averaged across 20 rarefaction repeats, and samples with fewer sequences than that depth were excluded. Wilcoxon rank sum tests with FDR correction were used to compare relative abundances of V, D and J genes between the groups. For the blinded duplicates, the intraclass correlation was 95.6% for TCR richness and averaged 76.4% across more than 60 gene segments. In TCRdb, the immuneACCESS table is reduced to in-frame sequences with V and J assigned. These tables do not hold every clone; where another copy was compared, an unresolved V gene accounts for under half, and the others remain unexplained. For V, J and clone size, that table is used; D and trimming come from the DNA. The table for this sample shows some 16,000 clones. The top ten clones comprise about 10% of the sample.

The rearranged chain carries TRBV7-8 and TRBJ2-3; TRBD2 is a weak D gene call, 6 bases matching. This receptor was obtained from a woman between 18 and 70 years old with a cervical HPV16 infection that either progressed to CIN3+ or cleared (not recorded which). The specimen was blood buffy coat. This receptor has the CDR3 CASTAGFSQETQYF. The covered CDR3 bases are TGTGCCAGCACAGCGGGCTTCTCACAAGAGACG.